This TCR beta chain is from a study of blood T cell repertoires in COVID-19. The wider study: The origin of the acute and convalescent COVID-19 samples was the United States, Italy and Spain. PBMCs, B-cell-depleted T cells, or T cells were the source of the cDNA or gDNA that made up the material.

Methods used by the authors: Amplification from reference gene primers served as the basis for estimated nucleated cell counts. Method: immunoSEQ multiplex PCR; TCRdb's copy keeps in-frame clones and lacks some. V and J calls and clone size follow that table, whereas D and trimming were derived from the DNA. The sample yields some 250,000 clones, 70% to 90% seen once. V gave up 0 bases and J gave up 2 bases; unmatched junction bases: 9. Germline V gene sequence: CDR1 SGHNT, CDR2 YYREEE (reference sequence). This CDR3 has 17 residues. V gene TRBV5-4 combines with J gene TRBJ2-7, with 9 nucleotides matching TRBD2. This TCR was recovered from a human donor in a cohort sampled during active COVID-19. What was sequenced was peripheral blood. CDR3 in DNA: TGTGCCAGCAGCTTGGCCTTGGCTAGCGGGGACACCTACGAGCAGTACTTC. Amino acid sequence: CASSLALASGDTYEQYF.